This entry lists 10 T cell receptor beta chains sequenced from one sample in a study of cytomegalovirus exposure and HLA in healthy donors (dated by TCRdb to 2016 to 2017). Library prep was done by the immunoSEQ multiplex PCR assay. A mixture of 60 forward primers for TCR Vbeta segments and 13 reverse primers for TCR Jbeta segments was used in the multiplex PCR. Entries here come from immuneACCESS through TCRdb and include only in-frame sequences with V and J called. Some clones fail to appear in such tables; in the studies checked, an unresolved V gene covers under half of the shortfall, and the cause of the remainder is unknown. The sample includes roughly 68,000 clones, with under 85% observed a single time. The ten largest clones represent about 5% of the sample. The sequenced material came from PBMCs. The receptors were gathered from a male donor in good health and CMV-seropositive.

This rearrangement joins TRBV6-5 to TRBJ2-5, with 9 bases fitting TRBD2. The J call may be in error: the DNA end matches TRBJ2-7 better. Germline CDR1 and CDR2: MNHEY and SVGAGI. The CDR3 contains 14 residues. The CDR3 bases are TGTGCCAGCAAGCTAGAGGCGGGGGGGTACGAGCAGTACTTC. It specifies CASKLEAGGYEQYF.

The chain recombines TRBV4-3 with TRBJ1-1; 9 nucleotides agree with TRBD1. The CDR3 length is 15 residues. V dropped 5 bases and J dropped 4; count of bases not matched to a gene: 8. Per the germline V gene, CDR1 is LGHNA and CDR2 is YSLEER. The CDR3 protein is CASSLQTQGATEAFF. CDR3 DNA: TGCGCCAGCAGCTTACAGACACAGGGGGCCACTGAAGCTTTCTTT.

V is TRBV5-5 and J is TRBJ2-7, with D possibly TRBD1 on 5 matching bases. The V end lost 7 bases, the J end lost 3 bases, and 11 bases lay between the germline ends. The CDR3 loop spans 12 amino acids. The V gene's germline CDR1 is SGHKS and CDR2 YYEKEE (reference sequence). CDR3 in DNA: TGTGCCAGCGACCTCACAGGCTACGAGCAGTACTTC. It yields the protein CASDLTGYEQYF.

This clone was detected only once. The chain employs TRBV11-3 and TRBJ1-2; D remains ambiguous. The CDR3 is 13 residues long. Trimming took off 5 bases at V and 7 bases at J, with 14 bases between the two ends. CDR1 and CDR2 from the germline V gene are SGHNT and YENEEA. As DNA, the CDR3 is TGTGCCAGCAGCCGAGACACTCTCAGTGGCTACACCTTC. It yields the protein CASSRDTLSGYTF.

CDR3 sequence: CASSPSAGSSYNSPLHF. CDR3 in DNA: TGTGCCAGCAGCCCCTCCGCGGGGAGCTCCTATAATTCACCCCTCCACTTT. The chain recombines TRBV5-8 with TRBJ1-6, with D unresolved. V lost 4 bases and J 0 bases, leaving 14 bases between the germline ends. The germline V gene encodes CDR1 SGHTS and CDR2 YDEGEE. The CDR3 has 17 amino acids.

In this sample, this clone turned up a few times. The rearrangement links TRBV7-9 to TRBJ1-2; D perhaps matches TRBD1 (6 bases). This CDR3 has 16 amino acids. With 1 base removed from V and 4 bases from J, the gap between germline ends came to 16 bases. Looked up from germline, CDR1 is SEHNR and CDR2 is FQNEAQ (reference sequence). CDR3 sequence (DNA): TGTGCCAGCAGCTTAGTGGATGCACAGGGCGGCTATGGCTACACCTTC. Its protein product is CASSLVDAQGGYGYTF.

The V and J genes are TRBV4-3 and TRBJ2-5; a possible D gene is TRBD2 (6 bases). The tail of the sequence fits TRBJ2-7 better, so the J call may be wrong. This CDR3 has 17 amino acids. Looked up from germline, CDR1 is LGHNA and CDR2 is YSLEER. CDR3 nucleotide sequence: TGCGCCAGCAGCCAAGATAGGAGGCGGGAAGTAACCTACGAGCAGTACTTC. It is translated as CASSQDRRREVTYEQYF.

The chain has TRBV7-8 and TRBJ2-7; D is unresolved. CDR1 SGHVS and CDR2 FQNEAQ come from the germline V gene. The CDR3 runs 14 residues. Deletions cut 4 bases from V and 1 base from J, with 11 bases between. The CDR3 DNA is TGTGCCAGCAGCTCTACGGTACGGTCCTACGAGCAGTACTTC. Translation gives CASSSTVRSYEQYF.

This rearrangement joins TRBV5-1 to TRBJ2-7, with 7 bases aligning to TRBD2. CDR1 is SGHRS, CDR2 YFSETQ, per germline. This CDR3 has 16 amino acids. Trimming at V came to 4 bases and at J to 6 bases, leaving 16 bases not matched to a gene. DNA of the CDR3: TGCGCCAGCAGCATCCGGGACTACAGTACCACTCTCGAGCAGTACTTC. Protein product: CASSIRDYSTTLEQYF.

This chain uses TRBV7-3 with TRBJ1-2; 9 bases match TRBD1. CDR3 size: 15 residues. Unmatched junction bases numbered 6, after V lost 5 bases and J lost 2 bases. Germline V lookup: CDR1 SGHTA, CDR2 FQGTGA. The CDR3 loop reads CASSPTGTGNYGYTF. CDR3 nucleotides: TGTGCCAGCAGCCCCACCGGGACAGGGAACTATGGCTACACCTTC.